Below are 8 T cell receptor beta chains sequenced from a single sample in a study of blood T cell repertoires in COVID-19. This table comes from immunoSEQ multiplex PCR, and its TCRdb copy is limited to in-frame clones, with some not included. The sample lists some 88,000 clones; around 86% were seen once. Source material: peripheral blood. These receptors all stem from a man aged 60 to 75 with acute or convalescent COVID-19.

The rearrangement uses TRBV30 and TRBJ1-6; D is uncertain. The CDR3 length is 13 residues. Trimming stripped 1 base from V and 4 bases from J, with 5 bases between. Germline V gene data show CDR1 as GTSNPN and CDR2 as SVGIG (reference sequence). In DNA, the CDR3 is TGTGCCTGGAGTGAGGAGTATAATTCACCCCTCCACTTT. This codes for CAWSEEYNSPLHF.

This chain connects TRBV7-2 to TRBJ2-3; 7 bases agree with TRBD2. There are 15 residues in the CDR3. Germline loops: CDR1 SGHTA, CDR2 FQGNSA. After removal of 7 bases from V and 2 bases from J, the junction contained 9 bases not matched to a gene. As DNA, the CDR3 is TGTGCCAGCACCCCCCAAAGCGGGGACACAGATACGCAGTATTTT. Translation: CASTPQSGDTDTQYF.

This sequence joins TRBV5-1 and TRBJ2-2; the match to TRBD2 covers 10 bases. Germline trimming cut 4 bases from V and 6 bases from J; bases unmatched to any gene: 3. The CDR3 runs to 14 residues. The germline CDR1 and CDR2 sequences are SGHRS and YFSETQ. This chain's CDR3 is CASSRGLASGELFF. DNA for the CDR3: TGCGCCAGCAGCAGGGGACTAGCGTCCGGGGAGCTGTTTTTT.

V is TRBV19 and J is TRBJ2-7; tentatively, D is TRBD2 (5 bases). Trimming took 9 bases from V and 1 from J, leaving 16 bases between them. Per germline, CDR1 LNHDA and CDR2 SQIVND (reference sequence). The CDR3 has 14 residues. The CDR3 bases are TGTGCCAGCGGAACTAGTGATACATCCTACGAGCAGTACTTC. Residues: CASGTSDTSYEQYF.

The chain joins TRBV13 to TRBJ1-2; the match to TRBD1 covers 9 bases. The CDR3 covers 15 residues. CDR1 PRHDT and CDR2 FYEKMQ come from the germline V gene (reference sequence). The ends lost 2 bases at V and 8 bases at J; junction bases unmatched: 9. The CDR3 sequence is CASSLNRGLEKGYTF. CDR3 DNA: TGTGCCAGCAGCTTAAACAGGGGGCTAGAGAAGGGCTACACCTTC.

This chain uses TRBV15 with TRBJ2-6, with 10 nucleotides matching TRBD1. This CDR3 is built from 15 residues. CDR1 is LNHNV and CDR2 is YYDKDF in the germline V gene (reference sequence). V dropped 3 bases and J dropped 13; count of bases not matched to a gene: 9. This chain's CDR3 is CATSRLGQGTIVLTF. For the CDR3, the DNA is TGTGCCACCAGCAGGCTGGGACAGGGGACGATTGTCCTGACTTTC.

V and J are TRBV7-2 and TRBJ1-5, with D perhaps matching TRBD1 (6 bases). The CDR3 has 14 residues. V was trimmed by 1 base and J by 5 bases, leaving 9 bases between them. Germline loops: CDR1 SGHTA, CDR2 FQGNSA. The chain's CDR3 is CASSLGTVYQPQHF. The CDR3 region has the DNA TGTGCCAGCAGCTTAGGGACAGTTTATCAGCCCCAGCATTTT.

This chain links TRBV6-2 or TRBV6-3 with TRBJ1-4; 7 bases map to TRBD1. CDR1 MNHEY and CDR2 SVGEGT come from the germline V gene. The J segment lost 8 bases and the V segment lost 6 bases, leaving 9 bases of the junction unmatched. The CDR3 totals 14 residues. The CDR3 DNA is TGTGCCAGCAGCTCCGGGACAGCCTTAGAAAAACTGTTTTTT. It codes for CASSSGTALEKLFF.